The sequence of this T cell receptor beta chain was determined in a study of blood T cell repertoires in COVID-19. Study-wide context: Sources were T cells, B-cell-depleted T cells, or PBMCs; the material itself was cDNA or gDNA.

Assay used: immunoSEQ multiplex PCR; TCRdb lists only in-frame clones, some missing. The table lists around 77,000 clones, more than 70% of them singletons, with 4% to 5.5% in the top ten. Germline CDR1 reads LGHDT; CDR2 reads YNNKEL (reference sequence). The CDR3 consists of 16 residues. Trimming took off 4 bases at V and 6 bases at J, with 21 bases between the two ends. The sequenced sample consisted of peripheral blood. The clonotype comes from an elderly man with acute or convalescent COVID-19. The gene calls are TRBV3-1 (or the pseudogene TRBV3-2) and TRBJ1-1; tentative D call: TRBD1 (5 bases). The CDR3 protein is CASSPWGAAHFPEAFF. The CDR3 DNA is TGTGCCAGCAGCCCTTGGGGCGCAGCCCATTTCCCTGAAGCTTTCTTT.